This passage covers 5 T cell receptor beta chains from one sample sequenced in a study of T cells in localized non-small cell lung cancer. Here immunoSEQ multiplex PCR was the method, and the copy in TCRdb shows in-frame clones only, minus some. The sample yields 70,000 to 80,000 clones, roughly 91% seen once. Sequences were derived from peripheral blood, sampled before any cancer treatment. The receptors originated from a woman between 40 and 69 years old with stage I squamous cell lung carcinoma.

The chain couples TRBV30 to TRBJ2-2, with a possible D match to TRBD2 (5 bases). V was trimmed by 0 bases and J by 4 bases, leaving 9 bases between them. This CDR3 comprises 14 residues. Germline loops: CDR1 GTSNPN, CDR2 SVGIG (reference sequence). DNA of the CDR3: TGTGCCTGGAGTGTAGGACTCTTCACCGGGGAGCTGTTTTTT. Its protein product is CAWSVGLFTGELFF. Using reference TRBV30 and TRBJ2-2 for the parts outside the CDR3, the full variable domain is SQTIHQWPATLVQPVGSPLSLECTVEGTSNPNLYWYRQAAGRGLQLLFYSVGIGQISSEVPQNLSASRPQDRQFILSSKKLLLSDSGFYLCAWSVGLFTGELFFGEGSRLTVL.

The V gene is TRBV6-1, the J gene TRBJ2-3, with 9 bases aligning to TRBD2. The CDR3 is 14 residues long. Losses at the gene ends were 3 bases for V and 12 bases for J; bases not matched to a gene: 10. Germline loops: CDR1 MNHNS, CDR2 SASEGT. The CDR3 loop reads CASSDPGLAKGQYF. CDR3 nucleotide sequence: TGTGCCAGCAGTGACCCGGGACTAGCTAAAGGACAGTATTTT.

The chain is built from TRBV6-5 and TRBJ1-2; 12 positions match TRBD1. V gave up 5 bases and J gave up 3 bases; unmatched junction bases: 4. The germline gives CDR1 MNHEY, CDR2 SVGAGI. The CDR3 totals 15 residues. The CDR3 spells CASSGGTGGYYGYTF. The CDR3, as DNA: TGTGCCAGCAGTGGAGGGACAGGGGGCTACTATGGCTACACCTTC.

The chain recombines TRBV30 with TRBJ1-2, with a possible D match to TRBD1 (5 bases). The CDR3 is made up of 12 amino acids. Germline assignment: CDR1 GTSNPN and CDR2 SVGIG (reference sequence). V lost 3 bases and J lost 7, with 12 bases in between. In DNA, the CDR3 is TGTGCCTGGAGCCTGACAGCCGGTGGCTACACCTTC. Residues: CAWSLTAGGYTF. The full variable domain, its missing parts supplied by reference TRBV30 and TRBJ1-2, is SQTIHQWPATLVQPVGSPLSLECTVEGTSNPNLYWYRQAAGRGLQLLFYSVGIGQISSEVPQNLSASRPQDRQFILSSKKLLLSDSGFYLCAWSLTAGGYTFGSGTRLTVV.

The V gene is TRBV14, the J gene TRBJ2-3; no clear D. CDR1 and CDR2 (germline): SGHDN, FVKESK. Trimming removed 1 base at V and 0 bases at J, with 11 bases between. This CDR3 is 16 amino acids long. CDR3 protein: CASSQVPRPSTDTQYF. The CDR3 DNA sequence: TGTGCCAGCAGCCAAGTTCCCAGACCCAGCACAGATACGCAGTATTTT.